A single T cell receptor (beta chain) is shown here with its context. This sample was included in a study of graft-versus-host responses after intestinal transplantation. Trimming cost V 0 bases and J 3 bases, with 9 bases left between them. This CDR3 comprises 15 residues. CDR1 is WSHSY, CDR2 SAAADI, per germline. Using immunoSEQ multiplex PCR, the repertoire was profiled, and TCRdb retains in-frame clones only, with some absent. This table holds about 29,000 clones, about four fifths found once. Graft-derived tissue was subjected to processing to liberate intraepithelial and lamina propria lymphocytes.

This TCR came from a human patient who received an intestinal transplant, so some T cells may come from the graft donor. The chain carries TRBV10-2 and TRBJ1-3; D uncertain. The starting material was ileum tissue, obtained 98 days after intestinal transplantation. The CDR3, as DNA: TGCGCCAGCAGTGAGTCGGCAGGAGGTGGAAACACCATATATTTT. It is translated as CASSESAGGGNTIYF.